This section outlines one TCR beta chain sequence together with its context. The CDR3 is 16 amino acids. V shed 1 base, J shed 9 bases, and the junction held 9 bases outside the gene matches. Germline V lookup: CDR1 LNHNV, CDR2 YYDKDF (reference sequence). The data were produced by immunoSEQ multiplex PCR, yet TCRdb's version contains in-frame clones alone and is incomplete. This table has about 51,000 clones, about 86% appearing once. This specimen comes from a study of blood T cell repertoires in COVID-19. The clonotype comes from a man at least 80 years old with active COVID-19. V gene TRBV15 combines with J gene TRBJ2-3; 11 nucleotides agree with TRBD2. The sequenced material came from peripheral blood. In DNA, the CDR3 is TGTGCCACCAGCAGAGTAGTGACTAGCGGGATGGTAACGCAGTATTTT. It encodes CATSRVVTSGMVTQYF.